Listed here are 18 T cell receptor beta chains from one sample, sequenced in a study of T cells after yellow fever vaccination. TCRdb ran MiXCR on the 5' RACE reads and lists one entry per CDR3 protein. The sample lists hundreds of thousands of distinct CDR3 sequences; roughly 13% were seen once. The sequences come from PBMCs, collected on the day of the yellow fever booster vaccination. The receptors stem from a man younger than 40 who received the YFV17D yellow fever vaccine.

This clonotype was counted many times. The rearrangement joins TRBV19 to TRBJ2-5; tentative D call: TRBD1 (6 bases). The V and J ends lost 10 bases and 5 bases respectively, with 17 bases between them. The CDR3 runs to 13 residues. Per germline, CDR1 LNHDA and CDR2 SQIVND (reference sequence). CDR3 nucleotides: TGTGCCACCGGCAGGGGCGGCCAGGAGACCCAGTACTTC. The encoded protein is CATGRGGQETQYF.

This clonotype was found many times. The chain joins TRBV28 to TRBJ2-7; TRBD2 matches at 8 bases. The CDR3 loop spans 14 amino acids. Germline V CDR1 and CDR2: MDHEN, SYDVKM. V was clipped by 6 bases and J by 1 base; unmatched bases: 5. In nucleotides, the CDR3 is TGTGCCAGCAGCACTAGCGGACCGTCCTACGAGCAGTACTTC. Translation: CASSTSGPSYEQYF.

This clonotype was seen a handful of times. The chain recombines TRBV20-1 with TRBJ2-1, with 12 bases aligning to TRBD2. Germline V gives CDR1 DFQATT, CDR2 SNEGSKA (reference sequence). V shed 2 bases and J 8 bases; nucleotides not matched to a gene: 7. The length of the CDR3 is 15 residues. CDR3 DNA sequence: TGCAGTGCTAGAATGACTAGCGGGAGAGTCGATGAGCAGTTCTTC. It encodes CSARMTSGRVDEQFF.

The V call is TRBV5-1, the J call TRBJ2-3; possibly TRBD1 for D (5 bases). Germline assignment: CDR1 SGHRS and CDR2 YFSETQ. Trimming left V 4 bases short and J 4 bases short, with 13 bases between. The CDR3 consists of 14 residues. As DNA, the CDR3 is TGCGCCAGCAGCGGGGCTCACCTGGCAGATACGCAGTATTTT. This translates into CASSGAHLADTQYF.

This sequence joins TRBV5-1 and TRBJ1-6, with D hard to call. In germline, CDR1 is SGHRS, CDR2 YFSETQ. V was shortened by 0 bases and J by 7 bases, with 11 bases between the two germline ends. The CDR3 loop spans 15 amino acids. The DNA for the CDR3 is TGCGCCAGCAGCTTGGTGGATGGAGAAAATTCACCCCTCCACTTT. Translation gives CASSLVDGENSPLHF.

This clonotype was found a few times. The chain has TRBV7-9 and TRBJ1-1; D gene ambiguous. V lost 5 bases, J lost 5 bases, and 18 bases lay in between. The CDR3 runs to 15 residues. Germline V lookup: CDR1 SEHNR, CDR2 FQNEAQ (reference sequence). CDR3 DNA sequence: TGTGCCAGCAGCCCTTCGTACGTAGGGATGACTGAAGCTTTCTTT. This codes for CASSPSYVGMTEAFF.

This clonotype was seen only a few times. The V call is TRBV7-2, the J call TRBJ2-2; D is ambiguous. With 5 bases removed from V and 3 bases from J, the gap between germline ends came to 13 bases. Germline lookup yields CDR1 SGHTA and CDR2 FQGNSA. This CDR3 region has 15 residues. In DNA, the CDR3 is TGTGCCAGCAGCCCAAGGGTTACGGACACCGGGGAGCTGTTTTTT. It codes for CASSPRVTDTGELFF. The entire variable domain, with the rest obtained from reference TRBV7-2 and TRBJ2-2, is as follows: GAGVSQSPSNKVTEKGKDVELRCDPISGHTALYWYRQSLGQGLEFLIYFQGNSAPDKSGLPSDRFSAERTGGSVSTLTIQRTQQEDSAVYLCASSPRVTDTGELFFGEGSRLTVL.

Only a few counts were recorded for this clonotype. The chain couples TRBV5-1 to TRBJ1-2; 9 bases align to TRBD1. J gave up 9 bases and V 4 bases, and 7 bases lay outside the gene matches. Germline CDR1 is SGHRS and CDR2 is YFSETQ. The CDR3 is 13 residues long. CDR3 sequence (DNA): TGCGCCAGCAGCCCGGACAGGGGTAATAGCTACACCTTC. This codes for CASSPDRGNSYTF.

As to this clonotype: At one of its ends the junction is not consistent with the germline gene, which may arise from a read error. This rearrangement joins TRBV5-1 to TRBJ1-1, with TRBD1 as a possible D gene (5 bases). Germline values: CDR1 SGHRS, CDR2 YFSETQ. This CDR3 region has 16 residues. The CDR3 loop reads CVSSTHTTALNTEAFF. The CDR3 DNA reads TGCGTCAGCAGTACGCACACGACAGCTTTGAACACTGAAGCTTTCTTT.

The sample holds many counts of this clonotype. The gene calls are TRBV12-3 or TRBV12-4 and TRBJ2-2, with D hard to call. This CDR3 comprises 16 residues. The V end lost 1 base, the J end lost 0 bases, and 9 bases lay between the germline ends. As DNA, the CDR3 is TGTGCCAGCAGTTTAGAAACGTTAGCGAACACCGGGGAGCTGTTTTTT. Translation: CASSLETLANTGELFF.

In DNA, the CDR3 is TGTGCCAGCAGGGGGACTAGCGGGAGGGCCGATGAGCAGTTCTTC. Translated: CASRGTSGRADEQFF. The chain joins TRBV7-9 to TRBJ2-1, with 16 bases identical to TRBD2. Germline assignment: CDR1 SEHNR and CDR2 FQNEAQ (reference sequence). After removal of 6 bases from V and 8 bases from J, the junction contained 4 bases not matched to a gene. The CDR3 length is 15 residues. The full variable domain, completed using reference TRBV7-9 and TRBJ2-1, is DTGVSQNPRHKITKRGQNVTFRCDPISEHNRLYWYRQTLGQGPEFLTYFQNEAQLEKSRLLSDRFSAERPKGSFSTLEIQRTEQGDSAMYLCASRGTSGRADEQFFGPGTRLTVL.

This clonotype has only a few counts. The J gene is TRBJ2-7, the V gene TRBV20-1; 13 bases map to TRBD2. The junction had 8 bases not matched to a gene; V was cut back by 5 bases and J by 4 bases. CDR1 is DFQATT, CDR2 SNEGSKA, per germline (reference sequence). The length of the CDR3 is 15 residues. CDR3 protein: CSAVSSGLAGYEQYF. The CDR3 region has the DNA TGCAGTGCTGTCTCGTCGGGACTAGCGGGATACGAGCAGTACTTC.

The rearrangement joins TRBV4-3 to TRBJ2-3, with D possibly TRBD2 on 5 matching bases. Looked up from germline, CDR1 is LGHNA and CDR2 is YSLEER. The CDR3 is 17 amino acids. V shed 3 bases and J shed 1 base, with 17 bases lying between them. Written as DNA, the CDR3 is TGCGCCAGCAGCCACCTTATTCGGGGAGCTCGCACAGATACGCAGTATTTT. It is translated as CASSHLIRGARTDTQYF.

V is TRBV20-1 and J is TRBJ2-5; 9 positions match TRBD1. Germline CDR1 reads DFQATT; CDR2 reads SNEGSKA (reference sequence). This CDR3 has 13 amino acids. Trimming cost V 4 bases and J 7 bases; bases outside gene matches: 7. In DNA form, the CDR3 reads TGCAGTGCTACCGGACAGGGGTACGGGACCCAGTACTTC. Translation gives CSATGQGYGTQYF.

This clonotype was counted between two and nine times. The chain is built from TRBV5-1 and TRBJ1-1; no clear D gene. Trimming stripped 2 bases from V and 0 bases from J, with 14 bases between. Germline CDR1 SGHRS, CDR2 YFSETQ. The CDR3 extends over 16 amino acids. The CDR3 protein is CASSFSGGLMNTEAFF. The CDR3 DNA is TGCGCCAGCAGCTTCAGTGGAGGCCTAATGAACACTGAAGCTTTCTTT.

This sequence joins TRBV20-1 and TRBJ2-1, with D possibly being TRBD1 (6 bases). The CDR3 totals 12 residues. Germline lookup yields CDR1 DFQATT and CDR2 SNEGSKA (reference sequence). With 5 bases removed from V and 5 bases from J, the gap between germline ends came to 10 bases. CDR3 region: CSAHRDDNEQFF. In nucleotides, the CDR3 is TGCAGTGCTCACAGGGACGACAATGAGCAGTTCTTC.

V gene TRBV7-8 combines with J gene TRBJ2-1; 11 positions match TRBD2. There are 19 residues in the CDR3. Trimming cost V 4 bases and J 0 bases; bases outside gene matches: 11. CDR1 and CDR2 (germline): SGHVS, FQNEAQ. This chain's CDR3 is CASSSTSGNLLSSYNEQFF. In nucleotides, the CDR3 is TGTGCCAGCAGCTCGACTAGCGGGAATCTATTAAGCTCCTACAATGAGCAGTTCTTC.

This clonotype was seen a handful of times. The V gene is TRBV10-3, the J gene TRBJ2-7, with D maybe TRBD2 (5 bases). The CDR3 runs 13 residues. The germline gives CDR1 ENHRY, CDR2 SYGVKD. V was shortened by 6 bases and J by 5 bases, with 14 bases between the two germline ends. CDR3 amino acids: CAIREGVKNEQYF. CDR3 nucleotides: TGTGCCATCAGAGAGGGAGTTAAGAACGAGCAGTACTTC.